The 7 T cell receptor beta chains given below trace back to one sample, sequenced in a study of OX40 agonist ivuxolimab in advanced cancers. Libraries were prepared by immunoSEQ multiplex PCR; TCRdb keeps only in-frame clonotypes and omits some of them. This table has 74,000 or so clones, 75% to 90% appearing once. The source material was CD4+ or CD8+ T cells sorted from blood, sampled in a trial of the OX40 agonist ivuxolimab. These receptors came from an adult with an advanced solid tumor such as melanoma, head and neck, liver or kidney cancer.

V gene TRBV19 combines with J gene TRBJ2-1, with 10 bases identical to TRBD1. Germline loops: CDR1 LNHDA, CDR2 SQIVND (reference sequence). With 5 bases clipped from V and 2 bases from J, the junction kept 3 bases outside the gene matches. This CDR3 is 15 amino acids long. CDR3 in amino acids: CASSPDRGTYNEQFF. The CDR3 region has the DNA TGTGCCAGTAGTCCGGACAGGGGGACCTACAATGAGCAGTTCTTC.

This sequence joins TRBV4-2 and TRBJ2-3; weak D call: TRBD2 (6 bases). The CDR3 spans 15 residues. The germline V and J ends were trimmed by 0 bases and 2 bases, with 9 bases remaining between them. Germline CDR1 LGHNA, CDR2 YNFKEQ. CDR3 nucleotide sequence: TGTGCCAGCAGCCAAGACGGGGGTCCCACAGATACGCAGTATTTT. Protein: CASSQDGGPTDTQYF.

This clone occurred a few times. The CDR3, as DNA: TGCAGCGCTAATCCCGGATTTAACACTGAAGCTTTCTTT. Residues: CSANPGFNTEAFF. The chain couples TRBV29-1 to TRBJ1-1, with unresolved D. The ends were cut back, 7 bases at V and 2 bases at J, with 14 bases in the middle. Germline loops: CDR1 SQVTM, CDR2 ANQGSEA. The CDR3 covers 13 residues.

V and J are TRBV4-3 and TRBJ2-3, with a tentative D call TRBD2 (5 bases). Per the germline V gene, CDR1 is LGHNA and CDR2 is YSLEER. This CDR3 region has 14 residues. V lost 6 bases, J lost 0 bases, and 10 bases lay in between. Here the CDR3 DNA reads TGCGCCAGCAGTCCGGGCGGGAGCACAGATACGCAGTATTTT. Its protein product is CASSPGGSTDTQYF.

This clone was detected only a few times. The chain joins TRBV7-3 to TRBJ1-2, with D tentatively TRBD1 (6 bases). Germline V lookup: CDR1 SGHTA, CDR2 FQGTGA. This CDR3 has 18 amino acids. V lost 5 bases to trimming and J lost 4 bases, with 26 bases between them. The chain's CDR3 is CASSLGFRGLDSGYGYTF. CDR3 bases: TGTGCCAGCAGCCTGGGCTTCCGGGGCTTGGACAGCGGCTATGGCTACACCTTC.

The chain employs TRBV19 and TRBJ1-5, with 9 nucleotides matching TRBD1. V dropped 6 bases and J dropped 2; count of bases not matched to a gene: 8. The germline gives CDR1 LNHDA, CDR2 SQIVND (reference sequence). The CDR3 has 16 amino acids. The CDR3 sequence: CASRPQGAQGNQPQHF. For the CDR3, the DNA is TGTGCCAGTAGGCCACAGGGGGCGCAGGGCAATCAGCCCCAGCATTTT.

The genes are TRBV30 and TRBJ1-5; TRBD1 aligns across 7 bases. Germline lookup yields CDR1 GTSNPN and CDR2 SVGIG (reference sequence). The CDR3 runs 16 residues. Germline trimming cut 3 bases from V and 7 bases from J; bases unmatched to any gene: 15. The CDR3: CAWRPPGGGAGQPQHF. CDR3 nucleotide sequence: TGTGCCTGGAGACCGCCCGGAGGGGGCGCAGGACAGCCCCAGCATTTT.